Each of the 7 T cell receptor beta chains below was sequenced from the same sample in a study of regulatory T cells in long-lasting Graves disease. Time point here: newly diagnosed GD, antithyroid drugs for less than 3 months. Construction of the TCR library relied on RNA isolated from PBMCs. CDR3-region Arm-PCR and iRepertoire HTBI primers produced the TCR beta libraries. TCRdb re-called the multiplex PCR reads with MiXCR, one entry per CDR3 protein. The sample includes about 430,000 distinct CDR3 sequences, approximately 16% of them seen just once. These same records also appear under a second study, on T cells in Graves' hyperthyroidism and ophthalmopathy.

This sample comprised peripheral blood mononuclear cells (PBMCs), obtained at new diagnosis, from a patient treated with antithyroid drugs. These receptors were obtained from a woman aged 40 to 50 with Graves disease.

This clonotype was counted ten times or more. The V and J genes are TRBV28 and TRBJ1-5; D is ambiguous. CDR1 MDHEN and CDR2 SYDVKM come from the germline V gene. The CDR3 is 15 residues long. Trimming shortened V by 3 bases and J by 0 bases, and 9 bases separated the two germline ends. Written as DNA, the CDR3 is TGTGCCAGCAGTTTCGACACGGATAGCAATCAGCCCCAGCATTTT. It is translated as CASSFDTDSNQPQHF.

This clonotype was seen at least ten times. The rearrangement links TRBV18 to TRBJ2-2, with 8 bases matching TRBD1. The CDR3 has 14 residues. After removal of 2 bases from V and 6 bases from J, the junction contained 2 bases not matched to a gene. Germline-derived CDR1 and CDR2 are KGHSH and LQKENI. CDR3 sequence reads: CASSPDRGPGELFF. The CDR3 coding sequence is TGTGCCAGCTCACCAGACAGGGGTCCCGGGGAGCTGTTTTTT.

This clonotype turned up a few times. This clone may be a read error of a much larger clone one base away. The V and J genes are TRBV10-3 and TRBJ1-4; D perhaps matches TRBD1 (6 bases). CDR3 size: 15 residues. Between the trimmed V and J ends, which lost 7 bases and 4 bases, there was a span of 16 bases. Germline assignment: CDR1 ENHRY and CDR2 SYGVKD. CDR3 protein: CAINENQGNNEKLFF. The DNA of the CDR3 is TGTGCCATCAATGAAAACCAGGGGAATAATGAAAAACTGTTTTTT.

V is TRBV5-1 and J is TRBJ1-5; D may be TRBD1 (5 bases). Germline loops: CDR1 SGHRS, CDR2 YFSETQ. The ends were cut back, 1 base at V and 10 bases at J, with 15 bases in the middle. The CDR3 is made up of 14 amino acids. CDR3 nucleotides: TGCGCCAGCAGCTTGAAGGTAGGGGAAACACCCCAGCATTTT. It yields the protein CASSLKVGETPQHF. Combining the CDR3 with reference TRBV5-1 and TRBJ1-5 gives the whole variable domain KAGVTQTPRYLIKTRGQQVTLSCSPISGHRSVSWYQQTPGQGLQFLFEYFSETQRNKGNFPGRFSGRQFSNSRSEMNVSTLELGDSALYLCASSLKVGETPQHFGDGTRLSIL.

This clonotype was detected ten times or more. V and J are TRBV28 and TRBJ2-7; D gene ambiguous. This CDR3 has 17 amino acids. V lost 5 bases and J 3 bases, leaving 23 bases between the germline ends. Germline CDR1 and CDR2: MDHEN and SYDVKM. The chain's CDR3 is CASSPSGSNQGSYEQYF. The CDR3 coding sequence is TGTGCCAGCAGTCCCTCCGGTTCCAATCAAGGCAGCTACGAGCAGTACTTC.

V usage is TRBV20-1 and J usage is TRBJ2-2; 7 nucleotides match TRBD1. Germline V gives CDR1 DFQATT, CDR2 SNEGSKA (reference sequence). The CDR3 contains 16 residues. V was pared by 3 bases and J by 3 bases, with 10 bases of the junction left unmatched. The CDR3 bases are TGCAGTGCTAGCCCAACAGGGGCCTGGCACACCGGGGAGCTGTTTTTT. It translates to CSASPTGAWHTGELFF.

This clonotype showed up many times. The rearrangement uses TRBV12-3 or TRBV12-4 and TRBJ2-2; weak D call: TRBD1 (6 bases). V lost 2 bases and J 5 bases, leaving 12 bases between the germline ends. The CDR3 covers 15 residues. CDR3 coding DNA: TGTGCCAGCAGTTTAATGGGACACACAACCGGGGAGCTGTTTTTT. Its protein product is CASSLMGHTTGELFF.